This T cell receptor beta chain emerged from a study of blood T cell repertoires in COVID-19. Overall study context: Acute and convalescent COVID-19 samples came from the United States, Italy and Spain. The analysed material was cDNA or gDNA that came from T cells, B-cell-depleted T cells, or PBMCs.

Sequencing used immunoSEQ multiplex PCR; TCRdb keeps in-frame clones, though not all of them. The profile covers 390,000 or so clones, with 90% appearing a single time and about 6.5% taken by the ten largest. Between the trimmed V and J ends, which lost 6 bases and 0 bases, there was a span of 12 bases. There are 15 residues in the CDR3. Germline V CDR1 and CDR2: MDHEN, SYDVKM. This sequence joins TRBV28 and TRBJ1-3; D possibly corresponds to TRBD1 (5 bases). Sequencing used peripheral blood. The clonotype comes from a man between 18 and 35 years old with active or convalescent COVID-19. The CDR3 bases are TGTGCCAGCAGCCGACAGCTCAGCTCTGGAAACACCATATATTTT. Amino acids: CASSRQLSSGNTIYF.